This entry is about one T cell receptor beta chain. Other DNA sequences in the sample encode the same CDR3. The V gene's germline CDR1 is MNHEY and CDR2 SVGEGT. V shed 0 bases and J 5 bases; nucleotides not matched to a gene: 3. The CDR3 length is 14 residues. This record belongs to a study of blood T cell repertoires in COVID-19. About the research overall: Acute and convalescent COVID-19 specimens originated in the United States, Italy and Spain. Sources were T cells, B-cell-depleted T cells, or PBMCs; the material itself was cDNA or gDNA.

The assay was immunoSEQ multiplex PCR, and TCRdb's table has in-frame clones only and misses some. The table lists some 89,000 clones, approximately 89% of them singletons, with approximately 2.4% in the top ten. Sequencing was carried out using peripheral blood. The chain recombines TRBV6-2 or TRBV6-3 with TRBJ1-2; TRBD1 agrees at 7 bases. This sequence originates from a man aged 45-65 years with acute or convalescent COVID-19. The CDR3 loop reads CASSYSGTVYGYTF. CDR3 nucleotides: TGTGCCAGCAGTTACTCCGGGACAGTATATGGCTACACCTTC.